This TCR beta chain was captured in a study of CD8 T cells in ankylosing spondylitis. Study results and caveats: Ankylosing spondylitis blood appeared to carry a characteristic TCR beta motif of roughly 8 highly homologous variants. Disease-associated clones were reportedly significantly overrepresented in matched ankylosing spondylitis synovial fluid. Disease-associated clones were CD8+ and fairly uncommon in peripheral blood.

V lost 2 bases, J lost 6 bases, and 15 bases lay in between. The CDR3 length is 15 residues. From germline, CDR1 is KGHSH and CDR2 LQKENI. 5'-RACE, quantitative and with molecular barcodes, yielded the TCR beta libraries. TCRdb re-called the 5' RACE reads through MiXCR, storing one row per CDR3 protein. The table has roughly 100,000 distinct CDR3 sequences, roughly 8.3% seen once. Notes on this clonotype: Its antigen is currently unknown.

The sequencing input was blood, either unsorted or a sorted T cell fraction (not recorded which). The source of this sequence is a male donor with ankylosing spondylitis or in good health (not recorded which). The rearrangement joins TRBV18 to TRBJ2-3; weak D call: TRBD1 (5 bases). The chain's CDR3 is CASSPFDSLGDTQYF. The DNA for the CDR3 is TGTGCCAGCTCACCATTTGACAGTCTCGGGGATACGCAGTATTTT.